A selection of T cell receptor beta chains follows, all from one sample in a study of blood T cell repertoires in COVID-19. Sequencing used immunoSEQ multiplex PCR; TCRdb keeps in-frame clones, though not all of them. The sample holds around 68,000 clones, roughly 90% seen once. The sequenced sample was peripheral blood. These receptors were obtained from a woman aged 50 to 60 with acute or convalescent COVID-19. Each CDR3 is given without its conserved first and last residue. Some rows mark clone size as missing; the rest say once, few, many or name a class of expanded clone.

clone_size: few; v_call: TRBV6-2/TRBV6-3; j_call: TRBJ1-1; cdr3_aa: ASSYVGARGTEAF
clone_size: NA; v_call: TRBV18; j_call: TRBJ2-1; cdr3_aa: ASTLGGGMTYNEQF
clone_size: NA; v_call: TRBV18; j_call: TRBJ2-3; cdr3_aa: ASSPPSTDTQY
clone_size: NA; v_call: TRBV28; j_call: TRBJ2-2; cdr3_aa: ASRGGQGGTGELF
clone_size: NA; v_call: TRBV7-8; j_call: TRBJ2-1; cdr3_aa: ASSLVAPASYNEQF
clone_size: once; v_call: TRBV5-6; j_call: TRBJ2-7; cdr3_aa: ASSGSGRSYEQY
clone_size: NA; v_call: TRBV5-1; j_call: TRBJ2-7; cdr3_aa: ASSLVWDSAYEQY
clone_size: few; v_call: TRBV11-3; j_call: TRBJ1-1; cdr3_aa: ASSGARAAF
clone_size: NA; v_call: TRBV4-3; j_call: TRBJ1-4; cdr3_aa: ASSPSRGRSGSEKLF
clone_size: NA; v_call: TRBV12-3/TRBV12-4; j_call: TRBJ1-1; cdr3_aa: ASSRGSEAF
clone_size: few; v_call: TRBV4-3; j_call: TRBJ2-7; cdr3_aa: ASSPGLANSYEQY
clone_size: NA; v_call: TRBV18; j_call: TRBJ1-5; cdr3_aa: ASSAFGQGASQPQH
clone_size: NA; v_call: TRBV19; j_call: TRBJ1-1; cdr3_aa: ASSLHRRYTEAF
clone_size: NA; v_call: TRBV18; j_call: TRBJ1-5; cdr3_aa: ASSSTGTANQPQH
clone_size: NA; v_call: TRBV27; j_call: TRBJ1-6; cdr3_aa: ASSLSRTGTGGSPLH
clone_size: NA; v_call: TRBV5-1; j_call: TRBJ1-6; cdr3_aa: ASSLARGGNSPLH
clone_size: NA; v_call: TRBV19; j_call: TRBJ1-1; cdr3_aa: ASSIGTGTAEAF
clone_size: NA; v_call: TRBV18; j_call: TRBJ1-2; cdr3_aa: ASSPTGVKSIGYT
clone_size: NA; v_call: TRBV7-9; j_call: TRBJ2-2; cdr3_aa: ASSLEGGYTGELF
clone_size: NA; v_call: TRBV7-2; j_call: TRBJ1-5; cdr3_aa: ASSLSGAGAFQPQH
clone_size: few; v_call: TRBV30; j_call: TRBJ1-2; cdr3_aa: AGKGTAGYGYT
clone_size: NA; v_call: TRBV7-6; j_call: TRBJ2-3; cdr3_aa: ASSFPGGLDTQY
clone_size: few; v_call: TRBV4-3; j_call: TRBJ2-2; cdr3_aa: ASSSGTGLSTGELF
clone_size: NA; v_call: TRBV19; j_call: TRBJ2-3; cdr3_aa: ASRYGLAGADTQY
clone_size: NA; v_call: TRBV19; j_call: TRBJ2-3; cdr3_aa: ASSDRGGTDTQY
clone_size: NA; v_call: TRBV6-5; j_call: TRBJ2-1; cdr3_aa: ASVIAGRPYNEQF
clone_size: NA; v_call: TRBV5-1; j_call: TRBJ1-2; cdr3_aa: ATRQIPVTGNHGYT
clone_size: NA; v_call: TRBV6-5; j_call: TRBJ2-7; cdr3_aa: ASSSGTGGFEQY
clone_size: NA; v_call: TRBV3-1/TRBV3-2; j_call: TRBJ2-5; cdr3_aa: ASLDRTGGETQY
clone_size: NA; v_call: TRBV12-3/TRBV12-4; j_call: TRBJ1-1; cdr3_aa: ASKQEPNTEAF
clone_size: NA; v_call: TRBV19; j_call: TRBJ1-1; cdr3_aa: ASSKHPDRVRTEAF
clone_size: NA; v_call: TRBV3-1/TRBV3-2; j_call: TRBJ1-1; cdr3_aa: ASSQGQPNTEAF
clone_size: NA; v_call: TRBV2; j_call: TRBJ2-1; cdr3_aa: ASSSSASPYNEQF
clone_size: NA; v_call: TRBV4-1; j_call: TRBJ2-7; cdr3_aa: ASSPRLASYEQY
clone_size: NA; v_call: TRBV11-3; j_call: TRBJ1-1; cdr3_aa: ASSLTGGTEAF
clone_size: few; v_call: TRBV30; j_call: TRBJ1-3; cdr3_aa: AWSGSGNTIY
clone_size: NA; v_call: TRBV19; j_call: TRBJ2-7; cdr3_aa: ASRLDTSSYEQY
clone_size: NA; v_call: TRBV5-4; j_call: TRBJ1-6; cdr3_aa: ASSLGQGTDGSPLH
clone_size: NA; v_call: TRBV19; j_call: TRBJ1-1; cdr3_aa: ASNRGYTEAF
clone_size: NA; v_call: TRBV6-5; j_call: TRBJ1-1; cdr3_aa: ASSPPGQPREAF
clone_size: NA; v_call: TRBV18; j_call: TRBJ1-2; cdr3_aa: ASSPTANYGYT
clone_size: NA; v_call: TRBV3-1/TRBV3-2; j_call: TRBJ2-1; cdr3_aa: ASSQDERVGGGEQF
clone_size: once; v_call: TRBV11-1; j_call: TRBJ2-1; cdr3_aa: ASSSTSGGFGEQF
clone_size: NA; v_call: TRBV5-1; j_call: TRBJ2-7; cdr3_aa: ASSSTGSSSYEQY
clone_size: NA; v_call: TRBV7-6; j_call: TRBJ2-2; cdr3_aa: ASSLDEFRASENTGELF
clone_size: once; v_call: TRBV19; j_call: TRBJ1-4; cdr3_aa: ASSPTDRVLREKLF
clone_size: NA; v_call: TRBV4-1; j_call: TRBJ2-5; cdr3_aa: ASSQDLGGGKTQY
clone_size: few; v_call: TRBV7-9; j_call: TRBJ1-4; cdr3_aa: ASSRREFGYRTNEKLF
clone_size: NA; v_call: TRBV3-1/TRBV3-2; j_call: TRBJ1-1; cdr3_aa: ASSPAGGGGTEAF
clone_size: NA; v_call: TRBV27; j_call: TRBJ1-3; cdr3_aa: ASSFSPFQNTIY
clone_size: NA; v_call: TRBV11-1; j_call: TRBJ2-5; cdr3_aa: ASSSGQGVKETQY
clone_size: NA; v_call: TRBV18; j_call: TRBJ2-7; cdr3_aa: ASNTKTGHEQY
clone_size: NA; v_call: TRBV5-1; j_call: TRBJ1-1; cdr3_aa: ATRTGMNTEAF